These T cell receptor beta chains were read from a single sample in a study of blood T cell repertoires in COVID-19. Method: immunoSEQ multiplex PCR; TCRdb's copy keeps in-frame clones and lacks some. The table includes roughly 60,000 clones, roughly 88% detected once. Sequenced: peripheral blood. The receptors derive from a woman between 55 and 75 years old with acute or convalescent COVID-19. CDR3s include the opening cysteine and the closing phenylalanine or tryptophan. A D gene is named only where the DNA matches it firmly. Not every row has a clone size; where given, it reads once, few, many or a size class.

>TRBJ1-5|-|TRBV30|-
CAWSVRQGARGNQPQHF
TGTGCCTGGAGTGTACGCCAGGGTGCAAGAGGCAATCAGCCCCAGCATTTT
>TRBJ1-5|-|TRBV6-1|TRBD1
CASSEAISGTENNQPQHF
TGTGCCAGCAGTGAAGCAATCTCTGGGACAGAGAACAATCAGCCCCAGCATTTT
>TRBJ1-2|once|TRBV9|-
CASSVQGTPGYGYTF
TGTGCCAGCAGCGTACAGGGGACCCCCGGCTATGGCTACACCTTC
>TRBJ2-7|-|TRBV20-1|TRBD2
CSAGGTRNEQYF
TGCAGTGCTGGTGGGACTAGGAACGAGCAGTACTTC
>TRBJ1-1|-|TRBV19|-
CASSNRQDTEAFF
TGTGCCAGTAGTAATCGACAGGACACTGAAGCTTTCTTT
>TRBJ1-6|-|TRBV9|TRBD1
CASSPQGDDSPLHF
TGTGCCAGCAGCCCACAGGGGGATGATTCACCCCTCCACTTT
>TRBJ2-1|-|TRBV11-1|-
CASSLAQYNEQFF
TGTGCCAGCAGCTTAGCGCAGTACAATGAGCAGTTCTTC
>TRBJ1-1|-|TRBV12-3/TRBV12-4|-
CASSGTPALEAFF
TGTGCCAGCAGTGGGACACCCGCCCTTGAAGCTTTCTTT
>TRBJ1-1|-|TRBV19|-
CASSIRESEAFF
TGTGCCAGTAGTATACGAGAGTCTGAAGCTTTCTTT
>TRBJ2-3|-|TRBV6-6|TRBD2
CASSRDRTGGRTDTQYF
TGTGCCAGCAGTCGCGATCGGACGGGGGGGCGCACAGATACGCAGTATTTT
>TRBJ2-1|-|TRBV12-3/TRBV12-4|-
CASSLRPEGQFF
TGTGCCAGCAGCCTCCGACCCGAGGGGCAGTTCTTC
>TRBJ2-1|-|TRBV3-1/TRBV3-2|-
CASSQDRDEQFF
TGTGCCAGCAGCCAAGATAGAGATGAGCAGTTCTTC
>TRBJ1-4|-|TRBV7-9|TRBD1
CASSYRGKDEKLFF
TGTGCCAGCAGCTACAGGGGAAAAGATGAAAAACTGTTTTTT
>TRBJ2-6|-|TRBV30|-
CAWKRGILYSGANVLTF
TGTGCCTGGAAGCGAGGGATCCTCTACTCTGGGGCCAACGTCCTGACTTTC
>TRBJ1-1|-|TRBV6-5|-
CASLHLVGDTEAFF
TGTGCCAGCCTTCATCTCGTCGGGGACACTGAAGCTTTCTTT
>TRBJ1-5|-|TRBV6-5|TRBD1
CASSLTTGYNQPQHF
TGTGCCAGCAGCCTAACGACAGGGTACAATCAGCCCCAGCATTTT
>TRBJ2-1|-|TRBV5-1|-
CASRPLAGASYNEQFF
TGCGCCAGCAGACCACTCGCAGGGGCCTCCTACAATGAGCAGTTCTTC
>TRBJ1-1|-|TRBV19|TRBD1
CARTEPGGPNTEAFF
TGTGCCAGAACAGAACCAGGGGGCCCGAACACTGAAGCTTTCTTT
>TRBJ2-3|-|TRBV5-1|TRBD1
CASSRTGGSTDTQYF
TGCGCCAGCAGCCGGACAGGGGGCTCCACAGATACGCAGTATTTT
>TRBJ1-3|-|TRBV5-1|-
CASSSYCVSSGNTIYF
TGCGCCAGCAGCTCTTACTGTGTAAGCTCTGGAAACACCATATATTTT
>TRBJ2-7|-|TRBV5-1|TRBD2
CASSLELAGGTYEQYF
TGCGCCAGCAGCTTGGAATTAGCGGGGGGGACGTACGAGCAGTACTTC
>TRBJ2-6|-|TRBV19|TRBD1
CASSMAGTGVSGANVLTF
TGTGCCAGTAGTATGGCTGGGACAGGGGTCTCTGGGGCCAACGTCCTGACTTTC
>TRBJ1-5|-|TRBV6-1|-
CASSGGARGSNQPQHF
TGTGCCAGCAGTGGCGGGGCTAGGGGAAGCAATCAGCCCCAGCATTTT
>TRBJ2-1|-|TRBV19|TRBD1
CASSIRTGSGRNEQFF
TGTGCCAGTAGTATAAGGACAGGGTCTGGACGCAATGAGCAGTTCTTC
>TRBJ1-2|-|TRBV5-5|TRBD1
CASSLEETGGVGYGYTF
TGTGCCAGCAGCTTGGAGGAGACAGGGGGCGTCGGCTATGGCTACACCTTC
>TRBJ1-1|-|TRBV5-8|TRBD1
CASSLGTGNTEAFF
TGTGCCAGCAGCCTGGGGACAGGGAACACTGAAGCTTTCTTT
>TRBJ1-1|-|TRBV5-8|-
CASSLTGGAEAFF
TGTGCCAGCAGCTTGACAGGAGGGGCTGAAGCTTTCTTT
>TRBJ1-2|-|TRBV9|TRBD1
CASSEGQGAGYTF
TGTGCCAGCAGCGAGGGACAGGGGGCTGGCTACACCTTC
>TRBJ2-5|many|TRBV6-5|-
CASSTGETQYF
TGTGCCAGCAGTACGGGAGAGACCCAGTACTTC
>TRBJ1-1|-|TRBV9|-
CASSVGQSAEAFF
TGTGCCAGCAGCGTAGGGCAGTCTGCTGAAGCTTTCTTT
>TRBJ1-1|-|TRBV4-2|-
CASSQDPRATEAFF
TGTGCCAGCAGCCAAGATCCCAGGGCCACTGAAGCTTTCTTT
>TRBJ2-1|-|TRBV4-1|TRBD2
CASSQDVGGDPSYNEQFF
TGCGCCAGCAGCCAAGATGTCGGGGGGGACCCGTCCTACAATGAGCAGTTCTTC
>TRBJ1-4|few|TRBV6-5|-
CASMRHASNEKLFF
TGTGCCAGCATGCGACACGCTTCTAATGAAAAACTGTTTTTT
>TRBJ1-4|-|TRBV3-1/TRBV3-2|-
CASSQDGVTEKLFF
TGTGCCAGCAGCCAAGATGGAGTTACTGAAAAACTGTTTTTT
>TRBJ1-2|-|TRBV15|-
CATSDEGYGYTF
TGTGCCACCTCAGATGAGGGCTATGGCTACACCTTC
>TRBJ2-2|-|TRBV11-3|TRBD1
CASSLATGQSTNTGELFF
TGTGCCAGCAGCTTAGCGACGGGACAGTCTACGAACACCGGGGAGCTGTTTTTT
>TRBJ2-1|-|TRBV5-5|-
CASSSTGLGDEQFF
TGTGCCAGCAGCTCGACCGGCCTAGGGGATGAGCAGTTCTTC
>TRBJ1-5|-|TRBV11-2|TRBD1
CASSRSRWDRSNQPQHF
TGTGCCAGCAGCAGGTCGCGTTGGGACAGGTCCAATCAGCCCCAGCATTTT
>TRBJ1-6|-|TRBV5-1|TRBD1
CASSPSDRSPLHF
TGCGCCAGCAGCCCATCGGACAGGTCACCCCTCCACTTT
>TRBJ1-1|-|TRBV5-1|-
CASSLDGMNTEAFF
TGCGCCAGCAGCTTGGACGGGATGAACACTGAAGCTTTCTTT
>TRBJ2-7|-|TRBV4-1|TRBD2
CASSQGSGGPLSEQYF
TGCGCCAGCAGCCAAGGAAGCGGGGGACCCCTCTCCGAGCAGTACTTC